The present entry profiles one T cell receptor beta chain with its context. The antigen remains unidentified. Semi-nested PCR with Nested Universal Primer A followed constant-region reverse priming of full-length variable regions. MiXCR, applied by TCRdb to the 5' RACE reads, yields one record per CDR3 protein. Of 34,000 or so distinct CDR3 sequences listed, over 20% were seen once; the top ten hold about 2.3%. This CDR3 region has 17 residues. Trimming took 0 bases from V and 4 from J; bases not matched to a gene: 10. Germline loops: CDR1 SGHKS, CDR2 YYEKEE (reference sequence). The sorted Tregs were CD4+CD25+CD127-/low cells. Study outcomes and limitations: Tumor Tregs overlapped most with tumor, then blood, naive CD4+ cells. Larger-cohort validation covered only one TCR beta V-J rearrangement.

The sample was tumor-infiltrating Tregs sorted from the breast tumor. V and J are TRBV5-5 and TRBJ2-1, with 7 bases identical to TRBD2. The receptor's source is a female donor with breast cancer. The CDR3 DNA is TGTGCCAGCAGCTTGGGGACGGGGCTAGCGGATTACAATGAGCAGTTCTTC. As protein: CASSLGTGLADYNEQFF.